This T cell receptor beta chain was found in a study of shared clonotypes between healthy human individuals. Some clones are missing from TCRdb's copy, which holds only in-frame ones; the method was immunoSEQ multiplex PCR. The repertoire consists of fewer than 850,000 clones, with around 72% occurring once and the leading ten covering 1.8%. Study conclusions and caveats: When naive CD4 clonotypes were compared across four donors, approximately 5% were shared. Owing to a small donor count, the genetic and exposure-history diversity represented was limited.

Comments on this clone: The antigen is undetermined.

Germline V lookup: CDR1 SGHRS, CDR2 YFSETQ. The CDR3 sequence is 13 residues long. Trimming pared 4 bases from V and 1 base from J, leaving 8 bases between. The J gene is TRBJ1-1, the V gene TRBV5-1; D is unresolved. The clonotype comes from a woman aged 25-40 years in good health. The sequenced material came from memory CD4+ T cells sorted from blood. The subset was: CD45RA-negative fraction. The CDR3 DNA is TGCGCCAGCAGCGGGGAGGGGAACACTGAAGCTTTCTTT. Its translation is CASSGEGNTEAFF.